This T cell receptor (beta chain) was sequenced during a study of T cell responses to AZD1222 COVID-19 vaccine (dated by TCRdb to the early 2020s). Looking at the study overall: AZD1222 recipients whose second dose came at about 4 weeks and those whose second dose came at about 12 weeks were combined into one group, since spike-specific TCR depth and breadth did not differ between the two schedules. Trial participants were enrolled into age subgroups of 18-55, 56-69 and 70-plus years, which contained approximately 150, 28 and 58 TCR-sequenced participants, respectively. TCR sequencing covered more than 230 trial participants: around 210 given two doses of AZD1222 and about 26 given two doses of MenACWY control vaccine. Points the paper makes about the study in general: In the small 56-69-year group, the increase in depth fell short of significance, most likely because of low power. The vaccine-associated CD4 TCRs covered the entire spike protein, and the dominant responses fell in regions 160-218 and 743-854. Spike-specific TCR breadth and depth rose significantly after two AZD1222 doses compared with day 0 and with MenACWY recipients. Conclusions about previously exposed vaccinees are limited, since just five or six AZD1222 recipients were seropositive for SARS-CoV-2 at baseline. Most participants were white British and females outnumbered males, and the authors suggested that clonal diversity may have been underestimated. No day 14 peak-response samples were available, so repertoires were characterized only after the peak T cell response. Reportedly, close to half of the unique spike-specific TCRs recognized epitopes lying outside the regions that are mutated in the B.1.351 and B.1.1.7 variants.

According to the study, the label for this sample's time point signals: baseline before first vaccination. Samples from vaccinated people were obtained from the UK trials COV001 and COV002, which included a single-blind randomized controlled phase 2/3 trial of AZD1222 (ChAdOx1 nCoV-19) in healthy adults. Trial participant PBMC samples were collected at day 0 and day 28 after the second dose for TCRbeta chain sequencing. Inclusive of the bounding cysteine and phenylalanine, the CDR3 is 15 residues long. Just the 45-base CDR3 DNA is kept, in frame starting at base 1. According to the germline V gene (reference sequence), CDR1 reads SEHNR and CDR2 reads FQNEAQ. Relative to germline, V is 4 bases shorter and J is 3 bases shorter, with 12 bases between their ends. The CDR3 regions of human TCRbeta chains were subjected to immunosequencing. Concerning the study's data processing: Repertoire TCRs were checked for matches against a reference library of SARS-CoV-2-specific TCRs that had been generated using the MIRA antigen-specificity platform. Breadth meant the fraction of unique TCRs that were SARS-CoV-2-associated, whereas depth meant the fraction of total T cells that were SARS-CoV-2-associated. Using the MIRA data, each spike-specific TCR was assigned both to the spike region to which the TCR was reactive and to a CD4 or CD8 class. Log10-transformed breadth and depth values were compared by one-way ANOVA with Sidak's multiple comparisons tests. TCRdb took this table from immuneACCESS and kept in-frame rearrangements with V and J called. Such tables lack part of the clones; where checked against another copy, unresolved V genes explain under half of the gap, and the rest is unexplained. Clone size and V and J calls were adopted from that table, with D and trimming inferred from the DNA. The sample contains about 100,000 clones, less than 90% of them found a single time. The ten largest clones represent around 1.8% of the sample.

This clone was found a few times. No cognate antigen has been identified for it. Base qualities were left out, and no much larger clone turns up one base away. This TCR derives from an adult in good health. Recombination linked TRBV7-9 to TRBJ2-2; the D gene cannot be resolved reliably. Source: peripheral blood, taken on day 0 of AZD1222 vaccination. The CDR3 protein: CASSSDFLYTGELFF. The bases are TGTGCCAGCAGCTCCGACTTTCTCTACACCGGGGAGCTGTTTTTT.